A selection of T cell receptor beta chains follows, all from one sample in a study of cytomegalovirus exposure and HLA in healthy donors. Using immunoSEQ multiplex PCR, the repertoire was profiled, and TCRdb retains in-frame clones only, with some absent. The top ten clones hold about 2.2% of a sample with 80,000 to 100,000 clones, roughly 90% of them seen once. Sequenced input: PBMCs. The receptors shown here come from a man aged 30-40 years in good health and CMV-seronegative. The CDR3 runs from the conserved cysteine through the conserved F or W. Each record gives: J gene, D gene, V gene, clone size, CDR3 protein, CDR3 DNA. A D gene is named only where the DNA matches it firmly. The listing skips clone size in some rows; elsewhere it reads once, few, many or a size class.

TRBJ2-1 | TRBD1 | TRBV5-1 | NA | CASYPTGAPGNEQFF | TGCGCCAGCTATCCCACAGGGGCCCCGGGGAATGAGCAGTTCTTC
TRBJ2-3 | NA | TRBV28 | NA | CASSLRAADTQYF | TGTGCCAGCAGTCTGCGAGCGGCAGATACGCAGTATTTT
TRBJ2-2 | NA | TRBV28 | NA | CASSRWGGADTGELFF | TGTGCCAGCAGCCGTTGGGGGGGGGCGGACACCGGGGAGCTGTTTTTT
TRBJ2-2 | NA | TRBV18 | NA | CASSPLEREKYTGELFF | TGTGCCAGCTCACCACTTGAAAGGGAGAAATACACCGGGGAGCTGTTTTTT
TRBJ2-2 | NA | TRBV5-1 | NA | CASSLGGQTNTGELFF | TGCGCCAGCAGCTTGGGGGGACAAACTAACACCGGGGAGCTGTTTTTT
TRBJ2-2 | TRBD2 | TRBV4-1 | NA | CASSQEGLGGGTGELFF | TGCGCCAGCAGCCAAGAAGGTCTTGGGGGGGGCACCGGGGAGCTGTTTTTT
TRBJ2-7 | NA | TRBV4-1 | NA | CASSQDWQGTIRVYEQYF | TGCGCCAGCAGCCAAGATTGGCAGGGGACAATCCGGGTCTACGAGCAGTACTTC
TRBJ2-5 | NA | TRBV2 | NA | CASSGRDGQETQYF | TGTGCCAGCAGCGGCCGGGATGGGCAAGAGACCCAGTACTTC
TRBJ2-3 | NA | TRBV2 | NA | CASGQGDHTDTQYF | TGTGCCAGCGGCCAAGGGGATCACACAGATACGCAGTATTTT
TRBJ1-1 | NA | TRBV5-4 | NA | CASSFQDTEAFF | TGTGCCAGCAGCTTCCAGGACACTGAAGCTTTCTTT
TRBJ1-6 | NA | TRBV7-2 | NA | CASSLAGASNSPLHF | TGTGCCAGCAGCTTAGCGGGGGCTAGTAATTCACCCCTCCACTTT
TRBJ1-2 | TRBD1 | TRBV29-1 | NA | CSTPGTGGVDGYTF | TGCAGCACGCCAGGGACAGGGGGTGTCGATGGCTACACCTTC
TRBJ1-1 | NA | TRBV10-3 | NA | CAIRLDSEAFF | TGTGCCATCCGTCTGGACTCAGAAGCTTTCTTT
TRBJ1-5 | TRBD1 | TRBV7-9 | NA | CASSLGRGNGPQHF | TGTGCCAGCAGCTTAGGCAGGGGGAATGGGCCCCAGCATTTT
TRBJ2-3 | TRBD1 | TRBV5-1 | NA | CASSLTGGYTDTQYF | TGCGCCAGCAGCTTAACAGGGGGGTACACAGATACGCAGTATTTT
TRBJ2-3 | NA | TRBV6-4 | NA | CASSDSFGGSSTDTQYF | TGTGCCAGCAGTGACTCCTTCGGCGGATCTAGCACAGATACGCAGTATTTT
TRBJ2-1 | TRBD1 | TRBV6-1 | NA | CASSGRRGGTGVIDNEQFF | TGTGCCAGCAGTGGACGGAGAGGCGGGACAGGGGTTATCGACAATGAGCAGTTCTTC
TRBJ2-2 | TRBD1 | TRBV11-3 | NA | CASRMGQGEAGELFF | TGTGCCAGCAGAATGGGACAGGGTGAGGCCGGGGAGCTGTTTTTT
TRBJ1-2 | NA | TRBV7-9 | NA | CASSFGGGQEPNYGYTF | TGTGCCAGCAGCTTTGGGGGAGGGCAGGAGCCTAACTATGGCTACACCTTC
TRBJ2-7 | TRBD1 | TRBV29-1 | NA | CSVKETGGGEQYF | TGCAGCGTTAAAGAAACAGGGGGCGGTGAGCAGTACTTC
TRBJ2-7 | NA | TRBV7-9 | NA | CASSSDRKSSYEQYF | TGTGCCAGCAGCTCTGACAGAAAAAGCTCCTACGAGCAGTACTTC
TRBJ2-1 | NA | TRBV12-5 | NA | CASGLHNEQFF | TGTGCTAGTGGTCTCCACAATGAGCAGTTCTTC
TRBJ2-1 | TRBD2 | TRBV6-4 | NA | CASSDSAGVYNEQFF | TGTGCCAGCAGTGACTCGGCGGGAGTCTACAATGAGCAGTTCTTC
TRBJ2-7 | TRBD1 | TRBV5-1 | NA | CASSFGDRGQNYEQYF | TGCGCCAGCAGCTTTGGGGACAGGGGGCAAAATTACGAGCAGTACTTC
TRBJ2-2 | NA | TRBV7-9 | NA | CASSLAEGAGHGELFF | TGTGCCAGCAGCTTAGCGGAAGGGGCCGGCCACGGGGAGCTGTTTTTT
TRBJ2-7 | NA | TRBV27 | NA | CATSSSLRTEQYF | TGTGCCACCAGTTCTAGCCTGAGGACCGAGCAGTACTTC
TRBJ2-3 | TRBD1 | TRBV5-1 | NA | CASSPGQGTDTQYF | TGCGCCAGCAGCCCCGGACAGGGCACAGATACGCAGTATTTT
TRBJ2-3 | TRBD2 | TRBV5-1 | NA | CASSLTGPGTSNADTQYF | TGCGCCAGCAGCTTAACGGGGCCCGGGACTAGCAATGCAGATACGCAGTATTTT
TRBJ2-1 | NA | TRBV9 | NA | CASSVGRDFYNEQFF | TGTGCCAGCAGCGTAGGGCGGGATTTTTACAATGAGCAGTTCTTC
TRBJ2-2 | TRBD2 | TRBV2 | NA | CASSASGTSTGELFF | TGTGCCAGCAGTGCTAGCGGGACGTCCACCGGGGAGCTGTTTTTT
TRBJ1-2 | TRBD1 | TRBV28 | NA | CASSSGQPVYEGYTF | TGTGCCAGCAGTTCGGGACAGCCTGTCTATGAGGGCTACACCTTC
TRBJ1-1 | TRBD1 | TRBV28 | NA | CASRYITGAEAFF | TGTGCCAGCAGATACATAACAGGGGCTGAAGCTTTCTTT
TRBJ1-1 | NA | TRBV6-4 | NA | CASTADGSNTEAFF | TGTGCCAGCACAGCGGACGGATCGAACACTGAAGCTTTCTTT
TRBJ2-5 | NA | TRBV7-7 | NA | CASSFALRETQYF | TGTGCTAGCAGCTTCGCGCTCAGGGAGACCCAGTACTTC
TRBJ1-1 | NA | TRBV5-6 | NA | CASSFGQGKRVEAFF | TGTGCCAGCAGCTTTGGTCAGGGGAAAAGGGTTGAAGCTTTCTTT
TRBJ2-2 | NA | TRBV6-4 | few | CASSDRNTGELFF | TGTGCCAGCAGTGACCGTAACACCGGGGAGCTGTTTTTT
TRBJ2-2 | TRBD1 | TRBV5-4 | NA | CASSFGQGRTGELFF | TGTGCCAGCAGCTTTGGACAGGGGAGAACCGGGGAGCTGTTTTTT
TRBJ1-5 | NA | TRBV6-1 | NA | CASSEASGNQPQHF | TGTGCCAGCAGTGAAGCTTCGGGGAATCAGCCCCAGCATTTT
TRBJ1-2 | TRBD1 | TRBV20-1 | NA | CSAQDRAGYTF | TGCAGTGCCCAGGACAGGGCCGGCTACACCTTC
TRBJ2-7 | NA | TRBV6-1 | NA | CASSTGVPYEQYF | TGTGCCAGCAGTACGGGAGTACCCTACGAGCAGTACTTC
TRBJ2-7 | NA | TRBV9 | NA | CASSTGRGGIHEQYF | TGTGCCAGCAGCACGGGACGAGGGGGAATCCACGAGCAGTACTTC
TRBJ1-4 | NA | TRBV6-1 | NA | CASSVVGLIRGGRTNEKLFF | TGTGCCAGCAGTGTGGTAGGACTGATTCGGGGAGGTAGAACTAATGAAAAACTGTTTTTT
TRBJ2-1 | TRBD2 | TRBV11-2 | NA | CASSLDPLAGLGEQFF | TGTGCCAGCAGCTTAGATCCCCTAGCGGGATTAGGTGAGCAGTTCTTC
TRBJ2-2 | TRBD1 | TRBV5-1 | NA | CASSDPFEAGGVEELFF | TGCGCCAGCAGCGATCCGTTTGAGGCAGGGGGAGTCGAGGAGCTGTTTTTT
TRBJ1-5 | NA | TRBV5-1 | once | CASRITTGTNQPQHF | TGCGCCAGCAGGATCACAACAGGGACCAATCAGCCCCAGCATTTT
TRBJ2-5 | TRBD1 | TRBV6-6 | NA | CASNGAGGWETQYF | TGTGCCAGCAATGGGGCAGGGGGTTGGGAGACCCAGTACTTC